The 13 T cell receptor beta chains given below trace back to one sample, sequenced in a study of human T cells and chemical hapten exposure (dated by TCRdb to the early 2020s). Library prep was done by RACE. TCRdb lists the instrument as NextSeq 500. The public reads were quality trimmed at Q25 with fastp and then assembled into clones with MiXCR by TCRdb, keeping productive beta chains. Rows matching on CDR3 protein sequence are summarized as one entry with the most common DNA and genes. The sample table contains some 91,000 distinct CDR3 sequences; only one count was recorded for about 28% of them. Of the sample, around 10% falls within the top ten clones. Per the publication, the time point label means: patch test 3, about 24 weeks after DPC sensitization. The treatment or condition label corresponds to: therapeutic diphenylcyclopropenone sensitization with weekly scalp DPC. Sequenced material: whole blood, taken in connection with sensitization to the hapten diphenylcyclopropenone (DPC). The receptors stem from a man between 40 and 49 years old with alopecia areata. Some clones in this sample may be carry-over from other donors' samples.

This clonotype was counted a few times. The CDR3 here is CASSPRRGTRLLYEQYF. The CDR3 DNA follows: TGTGCCAGCAGCCCCAGGAGAGGGACTAGGCTGTTATACGAGCAGTACTTC. The rearrangement joins TRBV11-1 to TRBJ2-7; 8 bases map to TRBD2. CDR1 is SGHAT, CDR2 FQDESV, per germline (reference sequence). V shed 5 bases, J shed 4 bases, and the junction held 16 bases outside the gene matches. This CDR3 is 17 amino acids long.

The gene calls are TRBV7-7 and TRBJ2-2; a possible D gene is TRBD1 (6 bases). This CDR3 has 16 amino acids. Trimming shortened V by 0 bases and J by 7 bases, and 15 bases separated the two germline ends. Germline CDR1 is SSHAT and CDR2 is FNYEAQ (reference sequence). CDR3 loop: CASSLARTGQGGELFF. In DNA, the CDR3 is TGTGCCAGCAGCTTAGCTCGCACAGGGCAGGGCGGGGAGCTGTTTTTT.

This clonotype was seen more than once but under ten times. The genes are TRBV28 and TRBJ2-5, with D perhaps TRBD1 (5 bases). CDR1 and CDR2 from the germline V gene are MDHEN and SYDVKM. V dropped 3 bases and J dropped 5 bases, with 10 bases sitting between them. The CDR3 is made up of 13 amino acids. CDR3 protein: CASSFGAFETQYF. The CDR3, as DNA: TGTGCCAGCAGTTTTGGGGCTTTCGAGACCCAGTACTTC.

This clonotype was counted a few times. V usage is TRBV12-3 or TRBV12-4 and J usage is TRBJ2-1, with D possibly matching TRBD1 (6 bases). CDR3 size: 17 residues. Trimming left V 5 bases short and J 6 bases short, with 23 bases between. CDR3 sequence: CASSRNSPGQGTNEQFF. DNA of the CDR3: TGTGCCAGCAGTCGCAACTCACCGGGACAAGGGACCAATGAGCAGTTCTTC.

The J gene is TRBJ2-1, the V gene TRBV29-1, with 14 positions matching TRBD2. V was clipped by 6 bases and J by 7 bases; unmatched bases: 5. CDR1 SQVTM and CDR2 ANQGSEA come from the germline V gene. The CDR3 is 14 residues long. CDR3 in amino acids: CSVLTSGRVNEQFF. The CDR3 DNA is TGCAGCGTACTGACTAGCGGGAGGGTTAATGAGCAGTTCTTC.

The genes are TRBV20-1 and TRBJ1-2; no clear D. Trimming took off 4 bases at V and 4 bases at J, with 19 bases between the two ends. This CDR3 has 15 amino acids. CDR1 is DFQATT and CDR2 is SNEGSKA in the germline V gene (reference sequence). This chain's CDR3 is CSAKPRATQTYGYTF. The CDR3 DNA sequence: TGCAGTGCTAAGCCTCGGGCCACCCAAACCTATGGCTACACCTTC.

The sample holds a few counts of this clonotype. The chain uses TRBV20-1 and TRBJ1-1; TRBD1 is a possible D gene (5 bases). Per germline, CDR1 DFQATT and CDR2 SNEGSKA (reference sequence). This CDR3 region has 13 residues. CDR3 protein: CMISGISNTEAFF. DNA of the CDR3: TGCATGATTTCAGGGATTAGCAACACTGAAGCTTTCTTT.

The chain uses TRBV5-1 and TRBJ2-3; no reliable D call. Germline V lookup: CDR1 SGHRS, CDR2 YFSETQ. Deletions cut 2 bases from V and 4 bases from J, with 8 bases between. The CDR3 is made up of 13 amino acids. For the CDR3, the DNA is TGCGCCAGCAGCTTAAAAGAACCAGATACGCAGTATTTT. This translates into CASSLKEPDTQYF.

There are a few counts of this clonotype. The V and J genes are TRBV29-1 and TRBJ2-4; the D gene is possibly TRBD1 (7 bases). The germline V and J ends were trimmed by 1 base and 0 bases, with 10 bases remaining between them. The CDR3 is made up of 15 amino acids. Germline V CDR1 and CDR2: SQVTM, ANQGSEA. The CDR3 coding sequence is TGCAGCGTTGAAGCAGGGGGGATAGCCAAAAACATTCAGTACTTC. Protein sequence: CSVEAGGIAKNIQYF. The complete variable domain, with remaining parts taken from reference TRBV29-1 and TRBJ2-4, reads SAVISQKPSRDICQRGTSLTIQCQVDSQVTMMFWYRQQPGQSLTLIATANQGSEATYESGFVIDKFPISRPNLTFSTLTVSNMSPEDSSIYLCSVEAGGIAKNIQYFGAGTRLSVL.

In its sample, this clonotype was seen many times. J is TRBJ1-5 and V is TRBV15; TRBD1 matches 10 bases. The CDR3 length is 19 residues. Germline CDR1 is LNHNV and CDR2 is YYDKDF (reference sequence). V shed 0 bases and J 0 bases; nucleotides not matched to a gene: 8. Written as DNA, the CDR3 is TGTGCCACCAGCAGAGATCTCACCGGGACAGGGGCTAGCAATCAGCCCCAGCATTTT. Translation gives CATSRDLTGTGASNQPQHF.

In its sample, this clonotype was seen a few times. The chain uses TRBV20-1 and TRBJ2-3; unclear D gene. CDR3 size: 12 residues. Germline loops: CDR1 DFQATT, CDR2 SNEGSKA (reference sequence). Trimming left V 0 bases short and J 4 bases short, with 5 bases between. The CDR3 nucleotides are TGCAGTGCTAGAGAGGGCGCAGATACGCAGTATTTT. Protein sequence: CSAREGADTQYF.

This clonotype showed up many times. The CDR3 here is CASSDGTGGNEQFF. In DNA, the CDR3 is TGTGCCAGCAGTGACGGGACAGGGGGCAATGAGCAGTTCTTC. The genes are TRBV6-4 and TRBJ2-1, with 11 bases aligning to TRBD1. The CDR3 is 14 amino acids. CDR1 is MRHNA, CDR2 SNTAGT, per germline. The V segment lost 2 bases and the J segment 6 bases; nucleotides outside the gene matches: 0.

The V call is TRBV2, the J call TRBJ2-1; D remains unclear. The CDR3 length is 14 residues. The V gene lost 2 bases and the J gene lost 6 bases, with 11 bases spanning the gap. Germline V gene lookup returns CDR1 SNHLY and CDR2 FYNNEI. CDR3 DNA sequence: TGTGCCAGCAGTGAAAGTTTTGTTGGCAATGAGCAGTTCTTC. It translates to CASSESFVGNEQFF. Full variable domain (remainder filled in from reference TRBV2 and TRBJ2-1): EPEVTQTPSHQVTQMGQEVILRCVPISNHLYFYWYRQILGQKVEFLVSFYNNEISEKSEIFDDQFSVERPDGSNFTLKIRSTKLEDSAMYFCASSESFVGNEQFFGPGTRLTVL.